A single count supports the clone carrying this T cell receptor beta chain. This entry is derived from a study of T cells in Graves' hyperthyroidism and ophthalmopathy. Researchers took RNA transcripts and amplified the TCR beta CDR3 regions from them. RT-PCR in the first round (using the HTBI primer set) targeted the TCR CDR3. Each CDR3 protein gets one entry after TCRdb re-called the multiplex PCR reads with MiXCR. The table records a few hundred thousand distinct CDR3 sequences, around 45% of them present only once. V lost 5 bases and J lost 0, with 14 bases in between. Per germline, CDR1 SQVTM and CDR2 ANQGSEA. This CDR3 contains 16 residues.

Sequencing input: peripheral blood or thyroid tissue (not recorded which). The TCR was taken from a young woman with Graves' hyperthyroidism. The chain couples TRBV29-1 to TRBJ2-6; D not resolved. CDR3 sequence (DNA): TGCAGCGTTAGGGCAGGCATTCACTCTGGGGCCAACGTCCTGACTTTC. Translating gives CSVRAGIHSGANVLTF.